The 19 T cell receptor beta chains presented below share a single source sample, sequenced in a study of OX40 agonist ivuxolimab in advanced cancers. Method: immunoSEQ multiplex PCR; TCRdb's copy keeps in-frame clones and lacks some. The data contain approximately 66,000 clones, around 85% of them singletons. The sample was CD4+ or CD8+ T cells sorted from blood, taken in a trial of the OX40 agonist ivuxolimab. These receptors were taken from an adult with an advanced solid tumor such as melanoma, head and neck, liver or kidney cancer.

The chain couples TRBV5-1 to TRBJ2-5; 10 nucleotides match TRBD2. The CDR3 runs to 14 residues. Losses at the gene ends were 4 bases for V and 4 bases for J; bases not matched to a gene: 4. The germline CDR1 and CDR2 sequences are SGHRS and YFSETQ. DNA for the CDR3: TGCGCCAGCAGCGAGGGACTAGCGATAGAGACCCAGTACTTC. Its protein is CASSEGLAIETQYF. The full variable domain, rest sourced from reference TRBV5-1 and TRBJ2-5, is KAGVTQTPRYLIKTRGQQVTLSCSPISGHRSVSWYQQTPGQGLQFLFEYFSETQRNKGNFPGRFSGRQFSNSRSEMNVSTLELGDSALYLCASSEGLAIETQYFGPGTRLLVL.

The chain uses TRBV7-2 and TRBJ1-2, with 7 bases matching TRBD1. The CDR3 length is 14 residues. The J segment lost 4 bases and the V segment lost 5 bases, leaving 7 bases of the junction unmatched. From germline, CDR1 is SGHTA and CDR2 FQGNSA. The CDR3 reads CASSPWDSGYGYTF. CDR3 coding DNA: TGTGCCAGCAGCCCCTGGGACAGCGGCTATGGCTACACCTTC.

The chain recombines TRBV5-1 with TRBJ2-1; no reliable D call. V lost 6 bases and J lost 6, with 13 bases in between. Looked up from germline, CDR1 is SGHRS and CDR2 is YFSETQ. The CDR3 totals 13 residues. In DNA, the CDR3 is TGCGCCAGCACCGTCCGGCCGAGCAATGAGCAGTTCTTC. This translates into CASTVRPSNEQFF.

This chain connects TRBV5-1 to TRBJ2-5; D is possibly TRBD1 or TRBD2 (7 bases each). This CDR3 comprises 14 residues. V was shortened by 2 bases and J by 2 bases, with 10 bases between the two germline ends. Germline-derived CDR1 and CDR2 are SGHRS and YFSETQ. CDR3 sequence: CASSFQGGQETQYF. Written as DNA, the CDR3 is TGCGCCAGCAGCTTTCAGGGGGGGCAAGAGACCCAGTACTTC.

J is TRBJ2-3 and V is TRBV28; D is unresolved. CDR3 size: 12 residues. Germline V gene lookup returns CDR1 MDHEN and CDR2 SYDVKM. The V and J ends lost 7 bases and 0 bases respectively, with 5 bases between them. The CDR3 region is CASTASTDTQYF. The CDR3 nucleotides are TGTGCCAGCACTGCAAGCACAGATACGCAGTATTTT.

The genes are TRBV28 and TRBJ1-4, with 7 bases that match TRBD1. Looked up from germline, CDR1 is MDHEN and CDR2 is SYDVKM. The CDR3 is made up of 14 amino acids. The V segment lost 6 bases and the J segment 4 bases; nucleotides outside the gene matches: 5. In nucleotides, the CDR3 is TGTGCCAGCAGGAGACAGGGTAATAATGAAAAACTGTTTTTT. This codes for CASRRQGNNEKLFF.

The rearrangement links TRBV5-5 to TRBJ2-2; possibly TRBD2 for D (5 bases). The CDR3 is 13 residues long. V was pared by 4 bases and J by 9 bases, with 13 bases between. Germline V lookup: CDR1 SGHKS, CDR2 YYEKEE (reference sequence). The CDR3 nucleotides read TGTGCCAGCAGCCCGGACTCTTCCCGGGAGCTGTTTTTT. As protein: CASSPDSSRELFF.

The genes are TRBV4-3 and TRBJ2-1; 7 bases are shared with TRBD1. This CDR3 contains 15 residues. V shed 4 bases, J shed 2 bases, and the junction held 5 bases outside the gene matches. Germline V CDR1 and CDR2: LGHNA, YSLEER. The CDR3 region is CASSRVQGTYNEQFF. Written as DNA, the CDR3 is TGCGCCAGCAGCCGAGTACAGGGGACCTACAATGAGCAGTTCTTC.

The gene calls are TRBV7-6 and TRBJ2-2, with a weak D call TRBD1 (5 bases). Germline CDR1 reads SGHVS; CDR2 reads FNYEAQ. CDR3 length: 12 residues. DNA for the CDR3: TGTTCCGGCAGGGCGAACACCGGGGAGCTGTTTTTT. Translated, it gives CSGRANTGELFF. Variable domain in full (rest from reference TRBV7-6 and TRBJ2-2): GAGVSQSPRYKVTKRGQDVALRCDPISGHVSLYWYRQALGQGPEFLTYFNYEAQQDKSGLPNDRFSAERPEGSISTLTIQRTEQRDSAMYRCSGRANTGELFFGEGSRLTVL.

This clone was found once. The chain carries TRBV7-2 and TRBJ2-1; D is perhaps TRBD1 (5 bases). Germline CDR1 reads SGHTA; CDR2 reads FQGNSA. Trimming removed 6 bases at V and 0 bases at J, with 12 bases between. The CDR3 runs 15 residues. The CDR3 here is CASSPTTDSYNEQFF. As DNA, the CDR3 is TGTGCCAGCAGTCCAACGACAGACTCCTACAATGAGCAGTTCTTC. Full variable domain (remainder filled in from reference TRBV7-2 and TRBJ2-1): GAGVSQSPSNKVTEKGKDVELRCDPISGHTALYWYRQSLGQGLEFLIYFQGNSAPDKSGLPSDRFSAERTGGSVSTLTIQRTQQEDSAVYLCASSPTTDSYNEQFFGPGTRLTVL.

V usage is TRBV7-2 and J usage is TRBJ2-1; TRBD1 matches 9 bases. The CDR3 loop spans 17 amino acids. Trimming cost V 1 base and J 8 bases; bases outside gene matches: 12. Germline CDR1 SGHTA, CDR2 FQGNSA. The CDR3 is CASSLGGQGRIGYEQFF. CDR3 nucleotides: TGTGCCAGCAGCTTAGGAGGACAGGGGCGGATTGGCTATGAGCAGTTCTTC. Full variable domain (outside the CDR3, taken from reference TRBV7-2 and TRBJ2-1): GAGVSQSPSNKVTEKGKDVELRCDPISGHTALYWYRQSLGQGLEFLIYFQGNSAPDKSGLPSDRFSAERTGGSVSTLTIQRTQQEDSAVYLCASSLGGQGRIGYEQFFGPGTRLTVL.

The CDR3 region is CASSATGPHEQYF. The CDR3 DNA sequence: TGTGCCAGTAGTGCGACAGGGCCCCACGAGCAGTACTTC. The rearrangement joins TRBV19 to TRBJ2-7, with 7 positions matching TRBD1. Germline values: CDR1 LNHDA, CDR2 SQIVND (reference sequence). The CDR3 has 13 residues. V lost 5 bases to trimming and J lost 5 bases; unmatched junction nucleotides: 6.

This chain uses TRBV5-6 with TRBJ2-5, with TRBD1 as a possible D gene (7 bases). The germline CDR1 and CDR2 sequences are SGHDT and YYEEEE. This CDR3 has 14 residues. The V end lost 4 bases, the J end lost 4 bases, and 14 bases lay between the germline ends. CDR3 nucleotide sequence: TGTGCCAGCAGCCCGCGACAGGGAGGAGAGACCCAGTACTTC. Protein: CASSPRQGGETQYF.

The gene calls are TRBV5-1 and TRBJ2-1; D is unclear. The V and J ends lost 2 bases and 4 bases respectively, with 7 bases between them. This CDR3 region has 13 residues. The germline V gene encodes CDR1 SGHRS and CDR2 YFSETQ. The CDR3 nucleotides read TGCGCCAGCAGCTTCCCAGAATACAATGAGCAGTTCTTC. Protein sequence: CASSFPEYNEQFF.

This sequence joins TRBV5-1 and TRBJ2-7; TRBD2 aligns across 11 bases. The V and J ends lost 7 bases and 1 base, in that order; junction bases with no gene match: 10. This CDR3 spans 16 amino acids. Germline-derived CDR1 and CDR2 are SGHRS and YFSETQ. The DNA for the CDR3 is TGCGCCAGCCGCTCGCGTTTAGCGGGAGGGTCCTACGAGCAGTACTTC. Translating gives CASRSRLAGGSYEQYF. The whole variable domain, filled in from reference TRBV5-1 and TRBJ2-7, reads KAGVTQTPRYLIKTRGQQVTLSCSPISGHRSVSWYQQTPGQGLQFLFEYFSETQRNKGNFPGRFSGRQFSNSRSEMNVSTLELGDSALYLCASRSRLAGGSYEQYFGPGTRLTVT.

The rearrangement links TRBV7-2 to TRBJ1-2; D is ambiguous. The CDR3 spans 15 residues. V lost 5 bases to trimming and J lost 1 base, with 14 bases between them. Looked up from germline, CDR1 is SGHTA and CDR2 is FQGNSA. DNA of the CDR3: TGTGCCAGCAGCCCCCACAGCCGATATAACTATGGCTACACCTTC. Protein: CASSPHSRYNYGYTF.

There are a few counts of this clone. This chain links TRBV9 with TRBJ1-2; maybe TRBD1 (6 bases). Looked up from germline, CDR1 is SGDLS and CDR2 is YYNGEE. This CDR3 comprises 16 residues. Trimming pared 4 bases from V and 4 bases from J, leaving 20 bases between. Written as DNA, the CDR3 is TGTGCCAGCAGCCCTACAGGCGGGGGCGAATCCTATGGCTACACCTTC. It codes for CASSPTGGGESYGYTF.

V is TRBV19 and J is TRBJ1-3, with D unresolved. The CDR3 consists of 15 residues. V was clipped by 3 bases and J by 0 bases, with 9 bases between them. Germline CDR1 is LNHDA and CDR2 is SQIVND (reference sequence). CDR3 sequence reads: CASSIGRLSGNTIYF. The CDR3 region has the DNA TGTGCCAGTAGTATCGGGCGACTCTCTGGAAACACCATATATTTT.

The CDR3 sequence is CASSLISGAYEQYF. DNA of the CDR3: TGCGCCAGCAGCTTGATTAGTGGGGCCTACGAGCAGTACTTC. This chain connects TRBV5-1 to TRBJ2-7; no clear D. V was cut by 1 base and J by 2 bases, with 10 bases left in between. The CDR3 loop spans 14 amino acids. Germline V gene data show CDR1 as SGHRS and CDR2 as YFSETQ.